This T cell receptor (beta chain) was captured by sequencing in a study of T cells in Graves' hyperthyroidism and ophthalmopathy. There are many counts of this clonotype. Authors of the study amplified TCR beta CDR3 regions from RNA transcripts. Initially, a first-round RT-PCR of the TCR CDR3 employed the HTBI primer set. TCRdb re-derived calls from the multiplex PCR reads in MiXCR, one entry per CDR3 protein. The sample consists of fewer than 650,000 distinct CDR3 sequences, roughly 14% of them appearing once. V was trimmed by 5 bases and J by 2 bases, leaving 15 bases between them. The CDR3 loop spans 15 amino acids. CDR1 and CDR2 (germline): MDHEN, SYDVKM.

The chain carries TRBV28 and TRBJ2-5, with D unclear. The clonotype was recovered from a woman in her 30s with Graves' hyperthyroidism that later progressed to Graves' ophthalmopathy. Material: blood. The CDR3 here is CASSPPLSVQETQYF. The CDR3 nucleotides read TGTGCCAGCAGTCCCCCCCTCTCGGTTCAAGAGACCCAGTACTTC.